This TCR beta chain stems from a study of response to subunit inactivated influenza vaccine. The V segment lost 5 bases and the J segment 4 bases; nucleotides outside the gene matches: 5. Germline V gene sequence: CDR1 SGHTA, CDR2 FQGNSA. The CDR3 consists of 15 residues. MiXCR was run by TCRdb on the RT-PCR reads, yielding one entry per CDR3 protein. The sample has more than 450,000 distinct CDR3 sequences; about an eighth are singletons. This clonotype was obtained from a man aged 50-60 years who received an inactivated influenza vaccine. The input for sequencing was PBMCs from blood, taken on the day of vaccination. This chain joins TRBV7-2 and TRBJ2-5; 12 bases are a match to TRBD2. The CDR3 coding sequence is TGTGCCAGCAGCCCCTGGACTAGCGGGGTAGAGACCCAGTACTTC. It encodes CASSPWTSGVETQYF.